The 8 T cell receptor beta chains in this list originate from one sample, sequenced in a study of cytotoxic CD8 clonotypes in ibrutinib-treated CLL. Generated by immunoSEQ multiplex PCR, the TCRdb table keeps only in-frame clones and is missing some. The repertoire has 300,000 to 350,000 clones, approximately 80% of them found once; the top ten carry more than 6%. Sequences were derived from PBMCs, sampled before ibrutinib treatment. Every receptor here comes from a human donor with chronic lymphocytic leukemia.

J is TRBJ1-4 and V is TRBV29-1; D gene unclear. Germline CDR1 is SQVTM and CDR2 is ANQGSEA. V lost 6 bases and J 0 bases, leaving 8 bases between the germline ends. The CDR3 consists of 13 residues. This chain's CDR3 is CSVRQSTNEKLFF. The CDR3 DNA sequence: TGCAGCGTGCGGCAGTCAACTAATGAAAAACTGTTTTTT. Full variable domain (outside the CDR3, taken from reference TRBV29-1 and TRBJ1-4): SAVISQKPSRDICQRGTSLTIQCQVDSQVTMMFWYRQQPGQSLTLIATANQGSEATYESGFVIDKFPISRPNLTFSTLTVSNMSPEDSSIYLCSVRQSTNEKLFFGSGTQLSVL.

The chain recombines TRBV6-1 with TRBJ2-7; D gene ambiguous. CDR3 length equals 14 residues. Trimming removed 7 bases at V and 0 bases at J, with 13 bases between. Germline V lookup: CDR1 MNHNS, CDR2 SASEGT. CDR3 in DNA: TGTGCCAGCAACCCCGGCAGGAGCTCCTACGAGCAGTACTTC. Translated, it gives CASNPGRSSYEQYF.

This sequence joins TRBV30 and TRBJ1-1; possible D gene TRBD1, 5 bases. CDR3 length: 13 amino acids. The V gene's germline CDR1 is GTSNPN and CDR2 SVGIG (reference sequence). V was clipped by 0 bases and J by 3 bases, with 8 bases between them. CDR3 amino acids: CAWSVQVDTEAFF. The CDR3 coding sequence is TGTGCCTGGAGTGTACAGGTGGACACTGAAGCTTTCTTT.

The table lists this clone with a few counts. The chain carries TRBV4-2 and TRBJ2-1; TRBD2 matches 8 bases. Germline CDR1 is LGHNA and CDR2 is YNFKEQ. The V gene end was trimmed by 1 base and the J gene end by 2 bases; junction bases not matched to a gene: 4. CDR3 length equals 16 residues. The CDR3 is CASSQGLASAYNEQFF. CDR3 sequence (DNA): TGTGCCAGCAGCCAAGGACTAGCGAGCGCCTACAATGAGCAGTTCTTC.

V is TRBV5-1 and J is TRBJ2-2; 16 bases are shared with TRBD2. CDR1 and CDR2 from the germline V gene are SGHRS and YFSETQ. The CDR3 contains 18 residues. Unmatched junction bases numbered 7, after V lost 4 bases and J lost 4 bases. This chain's CDR3 is CASSPGLAGGPSTGELFF. CDR3 coding DNA: TGCGCCAGCAGCCCGGGACTAGCGGGAGGGCCCAGCACCGGGGAGCTGTTTTTT.

The chain has TRBV10-2 and TRBJ1-4; no reliable D call. V lost 2 bases, J lost 1 base, and 5 bases lay in between. Per the germline V gene, CDR1 is WSHSY and CDR2 is SAAADI. There are 14 residues in the CDR3. The chain's CDR3 is CASSEEQTNEKLFF. The DNA of the CDR3 is TGCGCCAGCAGTGAGGAGCAAACTAATGAAAAACTGTTTTTT.

The rearrangement joins TRBV6-1 to TRBJ2-5; 11 bases agree with TRBD2. The trim removed 1 base at V and 9 bases at J, leaving 7 bases unmatched. The CDR3 totals 15 residues. CDR1 and CDR2 from the germline V gene are MNHNS and SASEGT. CDR3 DNA sequence: TGTGCCAGCAGTGAAGTTAGGGCTAGCGGGAGGTCCCAGTACTTC. The encoded protein is CASSEVRASGRSQYF.

The genes are TRBV2 and TRBJ2-1; tentatively, D is TRBD2 (5 bases). The V and J ends lost 6 bases and 5 bases respectively, with 5 bases between them. Germline-derived CDR1 and CDR2 are SNHLY and FYNNEI. The CDR3 extends over 11 amino acids. The CDR3 nucleotides read TGTGCCAGCAGGGGAGACAATGAGCAGTTCTTC. The encoded protein is CASRGDNEQFF.